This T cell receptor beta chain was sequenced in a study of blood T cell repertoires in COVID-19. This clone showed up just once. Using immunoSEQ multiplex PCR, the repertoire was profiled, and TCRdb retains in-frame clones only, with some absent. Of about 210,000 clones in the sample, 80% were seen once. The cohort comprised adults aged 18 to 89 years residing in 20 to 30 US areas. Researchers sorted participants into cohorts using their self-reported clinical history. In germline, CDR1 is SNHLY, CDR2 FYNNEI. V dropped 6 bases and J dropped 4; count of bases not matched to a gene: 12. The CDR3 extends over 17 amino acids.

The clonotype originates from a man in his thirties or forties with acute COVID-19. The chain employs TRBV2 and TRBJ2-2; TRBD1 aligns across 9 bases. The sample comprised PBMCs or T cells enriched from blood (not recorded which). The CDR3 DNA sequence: TGTGCCAGCAGGCCAAGCCCGGGACAGGGTCCCACCGGGGAGCTGTTTTTT. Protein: CASRPSPGQGPTGELFF.